This TCR beta chain was profiled in a study of T cells in Graves' hyperthyroidism and ophthalmopathy (dated by TCRdb to the late 2010s). Study-level background: Peripheral blood was collected at initial diagnosis, before any treatment. To identify TCR V-J signatures that set the groups apart, the researchers used a discovery cohort of 95 to 100 patients, made up of some 41 with Graves' ophthalmopathy and about 59 with stable Graves' hyperthyroidism. An independent validation cohort of about 19 hyperthyroidism patients and approximately 16 patients who later progressed to ophthalmopathy tested prospective prediction of ophthalmopathy. For training and testing, the 95 to 100 patients in the discovery cohort were randomly divided in a 7:3 ratio. In addition, the study compared T-cell repertoires in thyroid tissue and in blood from roughly six Graves' hyperthyroidism patients. Following sampling, methimazole starting at 30 mg daily was given to hyperthyroidism patients, and high-dose intravenous methylprednisolone was given to ophthalmopathy patients. The paper reports TCR Vbeta CDR3 sequencing of some 140 peripheral blood samples: around 45 ophthalmopathy, under 80 hyperthyroidism and approximately 17 progressor patients.

Graves' hyperthyroidism was defined as stable when no progression to ophthalmopathy occurred over 18 months of follow-up. Hyperthyroidism patients were aged 18 to 65 years and newly diagnosed, with disease duration of less than 2 months. Patients with uncontrolled infections, other autoimmune diseases, pregnancy or lactation were excluded. Diagnoses were based on clinical symptoms, serum thyroxine and TRAb, thyroid ultrasound and orbital computed tomography. PBMCs were isolated from roughly 10 ml of fresh peripheral blood by Ficoll-Paque density gradient centrifugation. Trizol reagent was used to extract total RNA, and RNA quality was then checked on an Agilent 2100 Bioanalyzer. The research as a whole found: A 13 V-J signature model separated ophthalmopathy from stable hyperthyroidism, with just over 85% sensitivity and roughly 82% specificity in cross-validation and 80%/75% in testing. Most expanded thyroid clonotypes (frequency above 0.001) were also found in blood, which suggests that blood repertoires may mirror thyroid immune responses. In validation, the model predicted progression to ophthalmopathy a median of approximately 6.6 months before onset, with over 60% sensitivity and roughly 79% specificity. Sample size was not statistically predetermined, and investigators were not blinded to group allocation.

This clonotype occurred many times. Which antigen it targets is not known. No per-base quality is available; no much larger clone lies one base away. From its cysteine to its phenylalanine, the CDR3 spans 15 amino acids. Of all the DNA, just the CDR3 is kept, 45 bases in frame from base 1. The germline V gene (reference sequence) yields DFQATT for CDR1 and SNEGSKA for CDR2. The germline V and J ends show losses of 0 bases and 6 bases respectively, and no gene match explains 6 bases of the junction. The TCR beta CDR3 regions were amplified from the RNA transcripts. A first-round RT-PCR of the TCR CDR3 used the HTBI primer set with the Qiagen OneStep RT-PCR kit. Libraries were constructed in a second round of multiplex PCR, after which size selection and purification were carried out. The libraries were sequenced on an Illumina HiSeq2000 using paired-end 100 bp reads. Per the source publication's procedure: SOAPnuke was used to process the raw data, with reads discarded if the reads contained adapters or uncalled bases, had a mean Phred below 15, or lacked an exact constant-primer or identifier match. COPE v1.2.5 was used to merge the high-quality paired reads, and each unique nucleotide sequence was defined as a clonotype. MiTCR v1.1 was used to align the clonotypes against IMGT TRBV, TRBD and TRBJ reference segments. The analysis was restricted to V-J combinations with a frequency above 0.0001, which together covered roughly 99% of the repertoires. The TCS score was defined as the ratio of F50 (clonal expansion) to E x V (chaos), calculated using BLOSUM62-based TCRdist between CDR3 peptides within each V-J. Welch's t-statistics and random forest reduced several hundred V-J features to roughly 13, which were used in a naive Bayes classifier (R e1071). Thyroid-blood repertoire similarity was quantified with the Morisita-Horn index. The public sequencing data were trimmed at Q25 with fastp and processed into clonotypes with MiXCR by TCRdb, which kept only in-frame beta chains. Rows with one shared CDR3 protein collapse into an entry with the most common genes and DNA. TCRdb, not the original authors, processed these V and J calls. For this sample the table gives 600,000 to 800,000 distinct CDR3 sequences, of which 35% were detected only once. About a third of the sample goes to the ten largest clones.

Sequenced: blood. The chain was built from TRBV20-1 and TRBJ1-4, with 8 bases aligning to TRBD1. The clonotype was recovered from a woman aged 40 to 50 with Graves' hyperthyroidism. The CDR3 sequence is CSARDQGQGDEKLFF. The nucleotide sequence is given as TGCAGTGCTAGAGACCAAGGACAGGGTGATGAAAAACTGTTTTTT.